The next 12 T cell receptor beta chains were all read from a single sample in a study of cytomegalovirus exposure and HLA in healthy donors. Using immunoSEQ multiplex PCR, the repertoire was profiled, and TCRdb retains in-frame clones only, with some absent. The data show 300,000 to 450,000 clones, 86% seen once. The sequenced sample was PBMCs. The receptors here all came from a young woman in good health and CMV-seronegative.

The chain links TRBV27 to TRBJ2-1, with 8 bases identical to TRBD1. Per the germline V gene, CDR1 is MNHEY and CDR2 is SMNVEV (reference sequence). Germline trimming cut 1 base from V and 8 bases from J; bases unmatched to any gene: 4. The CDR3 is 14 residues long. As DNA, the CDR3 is TGTGCCAGCAGTTTATTCCAGGGGGCGTATGAGCAGTTCTTC. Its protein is CASSLFQGAYEQFF.

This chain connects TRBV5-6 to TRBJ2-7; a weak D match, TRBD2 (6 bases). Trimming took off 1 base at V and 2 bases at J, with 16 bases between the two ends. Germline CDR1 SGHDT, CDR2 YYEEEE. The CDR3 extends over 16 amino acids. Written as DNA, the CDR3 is TGTGCCAGCAGCTTGACCTTGGAGGGAGGAACCTACGAGCAGTACTTC. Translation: CASSLTLEGGTYEQYF.

CDR3 amino acids: CASSSRQAGKQYF. The CDR3 coding sequence is TGTGCCAGCAGTTCCCGACAGGCTGGAAAGCAGTACTTC. The chain is built from TRBV2 and TRBJ2-7, with D possibly TRBD1 on 6 matching bases. V dropped 5 bases and J dropped 8 bases, with 16 bases sitting between them. CDR3 length equals 13 residues. CDR1 is SNHLY, CDR2 FYNNEI, per germline.

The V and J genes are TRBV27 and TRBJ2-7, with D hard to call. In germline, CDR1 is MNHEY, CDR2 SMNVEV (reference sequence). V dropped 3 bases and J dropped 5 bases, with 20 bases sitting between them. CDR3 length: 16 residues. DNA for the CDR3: TGTGCCAGCAGTTTCCGCCCCCCTAGGTGGTGGCACGAGCAGTACTTC. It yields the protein CASSFRPPRWWHEQYF.

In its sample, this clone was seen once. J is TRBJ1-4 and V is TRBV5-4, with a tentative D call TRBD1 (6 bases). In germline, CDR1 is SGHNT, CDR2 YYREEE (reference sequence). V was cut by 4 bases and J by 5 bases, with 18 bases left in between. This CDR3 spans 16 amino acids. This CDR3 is CASSTNQGTPNEKLFF. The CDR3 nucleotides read TGTGCCAGCAGCACGAACCAGGGGACCCCCAATGAAAAACTGTTTTTT.

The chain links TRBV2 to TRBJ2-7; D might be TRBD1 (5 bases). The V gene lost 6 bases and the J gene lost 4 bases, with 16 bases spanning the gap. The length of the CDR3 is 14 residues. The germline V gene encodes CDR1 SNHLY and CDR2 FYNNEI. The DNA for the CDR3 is TGTGCCAGCAGGGCTCCACAGGTAAATTACGAGCAGTACTTC. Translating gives CASRAPQVNYEQYF.

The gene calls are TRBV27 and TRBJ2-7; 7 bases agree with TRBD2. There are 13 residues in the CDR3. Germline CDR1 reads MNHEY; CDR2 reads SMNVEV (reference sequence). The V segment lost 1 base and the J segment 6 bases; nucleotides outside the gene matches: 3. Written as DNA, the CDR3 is TGTGCCAGCAGTTTATGGGAGGGAGGCGAGCAGTACTTC. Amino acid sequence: CASSLWEGGEQYF.

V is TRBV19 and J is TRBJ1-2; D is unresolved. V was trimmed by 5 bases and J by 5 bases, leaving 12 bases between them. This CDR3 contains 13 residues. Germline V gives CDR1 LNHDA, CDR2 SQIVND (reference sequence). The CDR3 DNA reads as TGTGCCAGTAGTTTCCCCCGGAGATATGGCTACACCTTC. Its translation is CASSFPRRYGYTF.

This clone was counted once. CDR3 coding DNA: TGTGCCAGCGCCCTGGGGGGGGACTTCACAGATACGCAGTATTTT. This gives the protein CASALGGDFTDTQYF. The chain combines TRBV25-1 with TRBJ2-3; 7 bases are shared with TRBD2. J gave up 2 bases and V 8 bases, and 10 bases lay outside the gene matches. Germline loops: CDR1 MGHDK, CDR2 SYGVNS. The CDR3 contains 15 residues.

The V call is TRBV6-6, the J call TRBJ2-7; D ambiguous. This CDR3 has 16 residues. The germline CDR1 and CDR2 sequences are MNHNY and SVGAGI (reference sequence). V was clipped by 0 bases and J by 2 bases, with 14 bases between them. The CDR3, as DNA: TGTGCCAGCAGTTACTCGATCACGTCCCCAGCCTACGAGCAGTACTTC. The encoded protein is CASSYSITSPAYEQYF.

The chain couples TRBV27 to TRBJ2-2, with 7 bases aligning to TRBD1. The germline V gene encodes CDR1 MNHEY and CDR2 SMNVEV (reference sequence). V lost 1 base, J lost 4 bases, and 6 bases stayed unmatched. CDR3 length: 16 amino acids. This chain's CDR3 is CASSLLGTALTGELFF. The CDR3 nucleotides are TGTGCCAGCAGTTTATTAGGGACAGCCCTCACCGGGGAGCTGTTTTTT.

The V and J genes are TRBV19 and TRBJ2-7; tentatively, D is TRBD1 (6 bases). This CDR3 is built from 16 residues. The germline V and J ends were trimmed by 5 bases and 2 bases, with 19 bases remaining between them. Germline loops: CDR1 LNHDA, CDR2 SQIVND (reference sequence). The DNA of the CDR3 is TGTGCCAGTAGTCCGATTGACACGGACAGACCCTACGAGCAGTACTTC. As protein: CASSPIDTDRPYEQYF.